This T cell receptor (beta chain) was sequenced during a study of shared clonotypes between healthy human individuals. Study-wide background: Each donor had three CD4 naive, three CD4 memory, two CD8 naive and one CD8 memory plate.

On this clone itself: Its target is unknown.

General study points: Naive subsets typically showed greater estimated richness than memory subsets.

Original processing methods: ImmunoSEQ sequences covered only the junction and lacked quality scores; filtering therefore differed. Libraries were prepared by immunoSEQ multiplex PCR; TCRdb keeps only in-frame clonotypes and omits some of them. Clone size and V and J calls were adopted from that table, with D and trimming inferred from the DNA. The table includes approximately 2,300,000 clones, 80% to 95% detected once. This CDR3 contains 17 residues. The study enrolled healthy HIV-negative adults without recent acute infections or vaccinations as donors. This sequence joins TRBV21-1 and TRBJ1-1; the table assigns TRBD1, which was not confirmed against the DNA. TRBV21-1 is a documented pseudogene. The sequence was obtained from a young man in good health. Some clones in this sample may be carry-over from other donors' samples. Material: naive CD4+ T cells from PBMCs. Subset reported: CD45RA+ positively selected. The CDR3 sequence is CASSKASVCRQNTEAFF. CDR3 DNA sequence: TGTGCCAGCAGCAAAGCGTCCGTTTGCAGACAGAACACTGAAGCTTTCTTT.